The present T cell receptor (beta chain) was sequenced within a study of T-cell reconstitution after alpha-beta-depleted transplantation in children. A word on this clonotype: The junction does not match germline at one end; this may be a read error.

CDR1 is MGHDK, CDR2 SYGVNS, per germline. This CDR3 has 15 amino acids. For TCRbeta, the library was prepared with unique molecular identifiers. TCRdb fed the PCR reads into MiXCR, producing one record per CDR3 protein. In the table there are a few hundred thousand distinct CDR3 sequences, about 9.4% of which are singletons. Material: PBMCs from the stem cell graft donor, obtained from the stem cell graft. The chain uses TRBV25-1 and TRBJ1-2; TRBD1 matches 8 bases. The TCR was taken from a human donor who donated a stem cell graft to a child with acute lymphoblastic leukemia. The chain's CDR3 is CASRETGVANYGCTF. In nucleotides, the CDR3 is TGTGCCAGCAGAGAGACAGGGGTGGCTAACTATGGCTGCACCTTC.